Below are 8 T cell receptor beta chains sequenced from a single sample in a study of PD-1 blockade in classical Hodgkin lymphoma. Measured with immunoSEQ multiplex PCR; TCRdb has only the in-frame clones, and not every one. In the table there are about 22,000 clones, roughly two thirds of which are singletons. With no exception, relapse followed autologous stem cell transplantation in all patients, and brentuximab vedotin exposure varied. The starting material was peripheral blood mononuclear cells (PBMCs), obtained at baseline. These receptors were obtained from a human donor with classical Hodgkin lymphoma.

This clone was seen only a few times. The chain recombines TRBV5-8 with TRBJ1-2, with 7 nucleotides matching TRBD1. Germline trimming cut 4 bases from V and 1 base from J; bases unmatched to any gene: 7. Per germline, CDR1 SGHTS and CDR2 YDEGEE. This CDR3 region has 15 residues. The CDR3 protein is CASSPRTGINYGYTF. For the CDR3, the DNA is TGTGCCAGCAGCCCCCGGACAGGAATTAACTATGGCTACACCTTC.

This chain uses TRBV5-1 with TRBJ2-1; TRBD2 aligns across 11 bases. The CDR3 consists of 14 residues. J lost 5 bases, V lost 4 bases, and 2 bases had no gene match. Germline CDR1 and CDR2: SGHRS and YFSETQ. CDR3 DNA: TGCGCCAGCAGCACTAGCGGGGGAGACAATGAGCAGTTCTTC. It encodes CASSTSGGDNEQFF.

DNA of the CDR3: TGTGCCAGCAGCTTGCGGGGACAGGAGGTTAGACGGTTCTTC. Translation gives CASSLRGQEVRRFF. The genes are TRBV5-6 and TRBJ2-1; the match to TRBD1 covers 8 bases. Germline CDR1 SGHDT, CDR2 YYEEEE. The CDR3 consists of 14 residues. The V gene end was trimmed by 1 base and the J gene end by 15 bases; junction bases not matched to a gene: 12.

The CDR3 DNA sequence: TGTGCCAGCAGCTTGGCCCGGGTAGTTTCCGGAGATACGCAGTATTTT. It specifies CASSLARVVSGDTQYF. The chain is built from TRBV5-4 and TRBJ2-3; D gene uncertain. This CDR3 has 16 residues. The germline V gene has CDR1 SGHNT and CDR2 YYREEE (reference sequence). V lost 0 bases, J lost 5 bases, and 16 bases lay in between.

The chain joins TRBV10-3 to TRBJ1-2, with 7 bases aligning to TRBD1. V was pared by 11 bases and J by 3 bases, with 6 bases of the junction left unmatched. CDR3 length: 12 amino acids. CDR1 ENHRY and CDR2 SYGVKD come from the germline V gene. This chain's CDR3 is CASGDSYYGYTF. The CDR3 DNA reads TGTGCCTCAGGGGACAGTTACTATGGCTACACCTTC.

The genes are TRBV10-3 and TRBJ2-5; TRBD1 matches at 9 bases. The trim removed 4 bases at V and 7 bases at J, leaving 10 bases unmatched. There are 15 residues in the CDR3. Germline CDR1 ENHRY, CDR2 SYGVKD. The CDR3 DNA is TGTGCCATCAGTGGTCCCGGGACAGGGTTAGGGACCCAGTACTTC. This codes for CAISGPGTGLGTQYF.

J is TRBJ2-1 and V is TRBV2, with D possibly being TRBD1 or TRBD2 (5 bases each). The CDR3 is 11 residues long. Trimming removed 9 bases at V and 14 bases at J, with 17 bases between. In germline, CDR1 is SNHLY, CDR2 FYNNEI. DNA of the CDR3: TGTGCCAGATGGACTGCTGGGGCAGAGTTCTTC. This codes for CARWTAGAEFF.

The chain couples TRBV7-2 to TRBJ2-7; 11 positions match TRBD1. The CDR3 totals 15 residues. The germline V gene has CDR1 SGHTA and CDR2 FQGNSA. J was trimmed by 6 bases and V by 3 bases; bases with no gene match: 7. The CDR3 bases are TGTGCCAGCAGCTTCACCGGGACAGGGGGGGTCGAGCAGTACTTC. The encoded protein is CASSFTGTGGVEQYF.